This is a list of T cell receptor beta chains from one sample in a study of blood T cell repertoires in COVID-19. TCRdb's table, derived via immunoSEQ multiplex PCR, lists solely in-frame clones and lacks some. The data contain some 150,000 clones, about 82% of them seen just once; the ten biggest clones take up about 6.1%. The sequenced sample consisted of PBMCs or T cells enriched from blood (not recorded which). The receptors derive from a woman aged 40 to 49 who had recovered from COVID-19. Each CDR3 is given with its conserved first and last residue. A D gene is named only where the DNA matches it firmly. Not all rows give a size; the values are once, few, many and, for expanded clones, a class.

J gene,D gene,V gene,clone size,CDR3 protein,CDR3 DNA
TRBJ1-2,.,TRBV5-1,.,CASSPSGDLGYGYTF,TGCGCCAGCAGCCCTTCGGGGGACTTGGGCTATGGCTACACCTTC
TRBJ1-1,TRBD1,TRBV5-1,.,CASSTGGNTEAFF,TGCGCCAGCTCGACAGGGGGTAACACTGAAGCTTTCTTT
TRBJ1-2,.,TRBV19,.,CASSIARGDYGYTF,TGTGCCAGTAGTATTGCCAGAGGAGACTATGGCTACACCTTC
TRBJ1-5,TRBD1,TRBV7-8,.,CASSLVPPGQGDQPQHF,TGTGCCAGCAGCTTAGTACCCCCCGGACAGGGAGATCAGCCCCAGCATTTT
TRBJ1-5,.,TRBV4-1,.,CASSQVETGNQPQHF,TGCGCCAGCAGCCAAGTGGAGACCGGCAATCAGCCCCAGCATTTT
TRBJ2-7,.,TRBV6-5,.,CASRDFSYEQYF,TGTGCCAGCAGGGACTTCTCCTACGAGCAGTACTTC
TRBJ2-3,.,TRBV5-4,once,CASSFQIYTDTQYF,TGTGCCAGCAGCTTCCAGATATACACAGATACGCAGTATTTT
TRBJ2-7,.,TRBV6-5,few,CASSREGGYEQYF,TGTGCCAGCAGCCGGGAAGGGGGCTACGAGCAGTACTTC
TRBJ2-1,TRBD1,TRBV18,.,CASSPPGTGMDEQFF,TGTGCCAGCTCACCACCGGGGACAGGGATGGATGAGCAGTTCTTC
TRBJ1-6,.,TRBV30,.,CAWSVRVPLHF,TGTGCCTGGAGTGTGAGGGTGCCCCTCCACTTT
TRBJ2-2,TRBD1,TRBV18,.,CASSPGQFANTGELFF,TGTGCCAGCTCACCGGGACAGTTCGCGAACACCGGGGAGCTGTTTTTT
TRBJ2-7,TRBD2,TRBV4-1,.,CASSRGPGLAGGYEQYF,TGCGCCAGCAGCCGGGGCCCGGGACTAGCGGGAGGGTACGAGCAGTACTTC
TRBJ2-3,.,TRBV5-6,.,CASSLAGATDTQYF,TGTGCCAGCAGCTTGGCAGGGGCCACAGATACGCAGTATTTT
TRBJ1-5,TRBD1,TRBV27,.,CASSPDRAEYQPQHF,TGTGCCAGCAGTCCCGACAGGGCGGAGTATCAGCCCCAGCATTTT
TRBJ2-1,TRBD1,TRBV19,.,CASSNQGAEGEQFF,TGTGCCAGTAGTAACCAGGGGGCCGAGGGTGAGCAGTTCTTC
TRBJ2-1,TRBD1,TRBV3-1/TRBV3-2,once,CASKTGTGGNNEQFF,TGTGCCAGCAAAACCGGGACAGGCGGTAACAATGAGCAGTTCTTC
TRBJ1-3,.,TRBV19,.,CASSPQALSGNTIYF,TGTGCCAGTAGCCCACAAGCGCTCTCTGGAAACACCATATATTTT
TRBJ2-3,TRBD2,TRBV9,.,CASSPHGGAGDTQYF,TGTGCCAGCAGCCCCCACGGGGGGGCAGGAGATACGCAGTATTTT
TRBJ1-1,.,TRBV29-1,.,CSVETGDRDTEAFF,TGCAGCGTTGAAACGGGGGATCGGGACACTGAAGCTTTCTTT
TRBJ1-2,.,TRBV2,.,CASSVLAGNYGYTF,TGTGCCAGCAGTGTTCTTGCAGGCAACTATGGCTACACCTTC
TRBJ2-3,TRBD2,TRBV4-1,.,CASSQDQTSGPITDTQYF,TGCGCCAGCAGCCAAGATCAGACTAGCGGGCCAATCACAGATACGCAGTATTTT
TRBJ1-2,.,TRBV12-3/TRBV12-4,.,CASKFGGAGGYTF,TGTGCCAGCAAGTTTGGGGGGGCGGGTGGCTACACCTTC
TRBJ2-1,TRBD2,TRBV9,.,CASCLAGGRRRDEQFF,TGTGCCAGCTGCCTAGCGGGGGGGCGACGGCGCGATGAGCAGTTCTTC
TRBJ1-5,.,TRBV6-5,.,CASGLRGDQPQHF,TGTGCCAGTGGACTAAGGGGTGATCAGCCCCAGCATTTT
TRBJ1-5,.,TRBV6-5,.,CASSYSGQGNQPQHF,TGTGCCAGCAGTTACTCGGGGCAGGGCAATCAGCCCCAGCATTTT
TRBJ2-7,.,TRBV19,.,CATSPGYRDYEQYF,TGTGCCACCAGTCCGGGGTATCGGGATTACGAGCAGTACTTC
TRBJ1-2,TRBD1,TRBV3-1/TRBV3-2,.,CASSLKGDSFGYTF,TGTGCCAGCAGCCTAAAGGGGGACAGTTTCGGCTACACCTTC
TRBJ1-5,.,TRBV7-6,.,CASSSTGTPPGEPQHF,TGTGCCAGCAGCTCCACCGGGACACCCCCTGGGGAGCCCCAGCATTTT
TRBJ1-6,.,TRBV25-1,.,CASSDLEIYNSPLHF,TGTGCCAGCAGTGACCTTGAGATCTATAATTCACCCCTCCACTTT
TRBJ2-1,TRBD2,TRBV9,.,CASSVERAGEYNEQFF,TGTGCCAGCAGCGTAGAGAGAGCGGGAGAATACAATGAGCAGTTCTTC
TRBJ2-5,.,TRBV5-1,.,CASSRLGVGETQYF,TGCGCCAGCAGCCGACTAGGGGTCGGGGAGACCCAGTACTTC